These 13 T cell receptor beta chains were all obtained from the same sample, sequenced in a study of regulatory T cells in long-lasting Graves disease. Time point in this sample: newly diagnosed GD, antithyroid drugs for less than 3 months. The authors made the TCR library using RNA they extracted from PBMCs. Investigators prepared the TCR beta libraries by applying iRepertoire HTBI primers and Arm-PCR of CDR3 regions. Using its own MiXCR run on the multiplex PCR reads, TCRdb lists one record per CDR3 protein. The repertoire holds over 500,000 distinct CDR3 sequences, with 15% to 20% as singletons. This sample was shared with a second study, whose subject was T cells in Graves' hyperthyroidism and ophthalmopathy.

The input for sequencing was peripheral blood mononuclear cells (PBMCs), taken at new diagnosis, from a patient treated with antithyroid drugs. The receptors derive from a man between 18 and 35 years old with Graves disease.

In this sample, this clonotype turned up many times. The rearrangement uses TRBV9 and TRBJ2-7; D remains unclear. The CDR3 has 13 amino acids. The V end lost 0 bases, the J end lost 3 bases, and 7 bases lay between the germline ends. The V gene's germline CDR1 is SGDLS and CDR2 YYNGEE. CDR3 amino acids: CASSVESDYEQYF. CDR3 bases: TGTGCCAGCAGCGTAGAATCAGACTACGAGCAGTACTTC.

This clonotype has only a few counts. The chain combines TRBV27 with TRBJ2-5; the D is unclear. Trimming cost V 4 bases and J 6 bases, with 9 bases left between them. CDR1 is MNHEY, CDR2 SMNVEV, per germline (reference sequence). The CDR3 loop spans 12 amino acids. CDR3 bases: TGTGCCAGCAGTTACCGAGGTCAGACCCAGTACTTC. This translates into CASSYRGQTQYF.

This clonotype turned up a few times. CDR3 nucleotides: TGCGCCAGCAGCCTCTCCGGGACAGGGTACAATGAGCAGTTCTTC. This translates into CASSLSGTGYNEQFF. J is TRBJ2-1 and V is TRBV4-1, with TRBD1 identical over 9 bases. The length of the CDR3 is 15 residues. In germline, CDR1 is MGHRA, CDR2 YSYEKL. V trimming: 4 bases; J trimming: 4 bases; junction bases outside the gene matches: 5.

Ten or more counts support this clonotype. As DNA, the CDR3 is TGTGCCAGCAGTTTAGGGGGGACAGGGTGGAACACTGAAGCTTTCTTT. Protein product: CASSLGGTGWNTEAFF. The genes are TRBV27 and TRBJ1-1, with TRBD1 matching over 9 bases. Looked up from germline, CDR1 is MNHEY and CDR2 is SMNVEV (reference sequence). The CDR3 extends over 16 amino acids. With V trimmed by 2 bases and J by 1 base, 5 bases remained unmatched.

The sample holds a few counts of this clonotype. V usage is TRBV6-2 or TRBV6-3 and J usage is TRBJ2-1, with D tentatively TRBD2 (5 bases). The J call may not be correct, given that the DNA end is closer to TRBJ2-5. Germline assignment: CDR1 MNHEY and CDR2 SVGEGT. This CDR3 has 11 amino acids. The CDR3 DNA follows: TGTGCCATGCGGGTTCAAGAGACCCAGTACTTC. It translates to CAMRVQETQYF.

This clonotype was found a few times. The rearrangement uses TRBV27 and TRBJ2-1; D is unclear. CDR3 length: 15 amino acids. The germline gives CDR1 MNHEY, CDR2 SMNVEV (reference sequence). Trimming shortened V by 3 bases and J by 0 bases, and 9 bases separated the two germline ends. The CDR3, as DNA: TGTGCCAGCAGTTTGGACGGCCCCTCCTACAATGAGCAGTTCTTC. Its translation: CASSLDGPSYNEQFF.

V gene TRBV28 combines with J gene TRBJ1-4; TRBD1 matches at 8 bases. Germline V gene sequence: CDR1 MDHEN, CDR2 SYDVKM. V gave up 0 bases and J gave up 7 bases; unmatched junction bases: 7. The CDR3 contains 16 residues. In nucleotides, the CDR3 is TGTGCCAGCAGTTTATGGGGTGACAGGGGACGTGAAAAACTGTTTTTT. It specifies CASSLWGDRGREKLFF.

The CDR3 protein is CASSQQDRVNYGYTF. The CDR3 DNA reads as TGCGCCAGCAGCCAGCAGGACAGGGTGAACTATGGCTACACCTTC. The chain is built from TRBV4-1 and TRBJ1-2; TRBD1 matches 8 bases. With V trimmed by 3 bases and J by 2 bases, 5 bases remained unmatched. The CDR3 sequence is 15 residues long. Germline V lookup: CDR1 MGHRA, CDR2 YSYEKL.

There are a few counts of this clonotype. Here the CDR3 reads CASSIPSDSDGYTF. Here the CDR3 DNA reads TGTGCCAGTAGTATACCCAGCGACAGCGATGGCTACACCTTC. The chain links TRBV19 to TRBJ1-2, with D possibly matching TRBD1 (5 bases). Germline CDR1 is LNHDA and CDR2 is SQIVND (reference sequence). Trimming took off 2 bases at V and 6 bases at J, with 13 bases between the two ends. The CDR3 has 14 residues.

This clonotype was picked up many times. The chain links TRBV20-1 to TRBJ2-1; perhaps TRBD2 as D (5 bases). The CDR3 runs to 14 residues. Deletions cut 5 bases from V and 0 bases from J, with 11 bases between. Germline CDR1 and CDR2: DFQATT and SNEGSKA (reference sequence). CDR3 coding DNA: TGCAGTGCTGTCGGAGGCAGCTCCTACAATGAGCAGTTCTTC. It specifies CSAVGGSSYNEQFF.

This clonotype was observed a few times. The V call is TRBV6-9, the J call TRBJ1-3; maybe TRBD1 (6 bases). V was shortened by 2 bases and J by 9 bases, with 8 bases between the two germline ends. Germline-derived CDR1 and CDR2 are MNHGY and SVAAGI. This CDR3 spans 12 amino acids. This CDR3 reads CASSYNRVTIYF. CDR3 nucleotides: TGTGCCAGCAGTTATAACAGGGTCACCATATATTTT.

About this clonotype itself: A much larger clonotype is one base distant, so this may be a read error. The chain joins TRBV28 to TRBJ1-3; 8 nucleotides line up with TRBD1. This CDR3 has 17 residues. Germline-derived CDR1 and CDR2 are MDHEN and SYDVKM. CDR3 nucleotide sequence: TGTGCCAGCAGCTTTAAGACAGGGGACCCCTCTGGAAACACCATATGTTTT. It yields the protein CASSFKTGDPSGNTICF.

CDR3 region: CASSPSGTGANVLTF. DNA of the CDR3: TGTGCCAGCAGCCCCAGCGGGACTGGGGCCAACGTCCTGACTTTC. The V gene is TRBV6-1, the J gene TRBJ2-6; 7 positions agree with TRBD2. Unmatched junction bases numbered 4, after V lost 6 bases and J lost 2 bases. Germline CDR1 MNHNS, CDR2 SASEGT. This CDR3 region has 15 residues.